The 9 T cell receptor beta chains in this list originate from one sample, sequenced in a study of T-cell memory formation after mild COVID-19. TCRdb re-derived calls from the 5' RACE reads in MiXCR, one entry per CDR3 protein. Altogether fewer than 700,000 distinct CDR3 sequences are present, less than 25% being singletons, with the ten largest covering 7.5% to 9.5%. The specimen was PBMCs or a T cell subset sorted from them (not recorded which). The receptors were sampled from an adult woman who had mild COVID-19 (a few samples of this study predate the infection). Cell type and time point are not known.

The count of this clonotype is one. The chain links TRBV11-2 to TRBJ1-5; possible D gene TRBD1, 5 bases. Germline V gene lookup returns CDR1 SGHAT and CDR2 FQNNGV. The CDR3 extends over 14 amino acids. The germline V and J ends were trimmed by 5 bases and 5 bases, with 13 bases remaining between them. CDR3 residues: CASSRRRGDQPQHF. DNA for the CDR3: TGTGCCAGCAGCAGACGGCGGGGGGATCAGCCCCAGCATTTT.

This clonotype was detected only a few times. V usage is TRBV14 and J usage is TRBJ2-2, with 7 bases aligning to TRBD2. Germline CDR1 SGHDN, CDR2 FVKESK. With 1 base clipped from V and 5 bases from J, the junction kept 10 bases outside the gene matches. The CDR3 length is 17 residues. The CDR3 coding sequence is TGTGCCAGCAGCCAAGGGGAGGGTCGGATGGGGACCGGGGAGCTGTTTTTT. It encodes CASSQGEGRMGTGELFF. The entire variable domain, with the rest obtained from reference TRBV14 and TRBJ2-2, is as follows: EAGVTQFPSHSVIEKGQTVTLRCDPISGHDNLYWYRRVMGKEIKFLLHFVKESKQDESGMPNNRFLAERTGGTYSTLKVQPAELEDSGVYFCASSQGEGRMGTGELFFGEGSRLTVL.

This clonotype has only a few counts. The J gene is TRBJ2-3, the V gene TRBV27; a weak D match, TRBD2 (6 bases). CDR3 length: 13 amino acids. Germline values: CDR1 MNHEY, CDR2 SMNVEV (reference sequence). The V gene lost 5 bases and the J gene lost 6 bases, with 12 bases spanning the gap. The CDR3 bases are TGTGCCAGCAGTGGGACGGGGGTGGATACGCAGTATTTT. It encodes CASSGTGVDTQYF.

The gene calls are TRBV20-1 and TRBJ2-7; D is ambiguous. Trimming pared 6 bases from V and 1 base from J, leaving 10 bases between. The CDR3 covers 12 residues. CDR1 DFQATT and CDR2 SNEGSKA come from the germline V gene (reference sequence). CDR3 region: CSATRLSYEQYF. CDR3 coding DNA: TGCAGTGCCACACGGTTGTCCTACGAGCAGTACTTC.

The chain joins TRBV4-1 to TRBJ1-3; the D is unclear. Germline loops: CDR1 MGHRA, CDR2 YSYEKL. The CDR3 has 15 amino acids. Trimming took off 1 base at V and 3 bases at J, with 10 bases between the two ends. The CDR3: CASSQAGVSGNTIYF. Written as DNA, the CDR3 is TGCGCCAGCAGCCAAGCCGGCGTGAGTGGAAACACCATATATTTT.

About this clonotype itself: It may be a read error: a sequence one base away is much more abundant. The rearrangement uses TRBV7-9 and TRBJ1-1; 8 bases match TRBD1. CDR1 and CDR2 (germline): SEHNR, FQNEAQ (reference sequence). The CDR3 runs to 15 residues. Trimming at V came to 6 bases and at J to 5 bases, leaving 11 bases not matched to a gene. CDR3 residues: CASRRTGQAKTEAFF. The CDR3 coding sequence is TGTGCCAGCAGACGTACGGGACAGGCGAAAACTGAAGCTTTCTTT.

The gene calls are TRBV6-6 and TRBJ1-1, with unresolved D. This CDR3 contains 13 residues. Germline lookup yields CDR1 MNHNY and CDR2 SVGAGI (reference sequence). V lost 6 bases and J lost 4, with 12 bases in between. CDR3 loop: CASREPLGTEAFF. The CDR3 nucleotides read TGTGCCAGCAGGGAGCCACTGGGCACTGAAGCTTTCTTT.

This chain joins TRBV29-1 and TRBJ2-6, with TRBD1 matching 7 bases. This CDR3 contains 16 residues. Germline V gene sequence: CDR1 SQVTM, CDR2 ANQGSEA. Trimming cost V 1 base and J 1 base; bases outside gene matches: 4. The CDR3 loop is CSVEAKTGSGANVLTF. CDR3 DNA: TGCAGCGTTGAAGCCAAGACAGGGTCTGGGGCCAACGTCCTGACTTTC.

The V and J genes are TRBV2 and TRBJ1-6, with unresolved D. Trimming left V 3 bases short and J 5 bases short, with 2 bases between. CDR1 is SNHLY and CDR2 is FYNNEI in the germline V gene. CDR3 length equals 12 residues. The CDR3 spells CASSDDNSPLHF. The CDR3 DNA reads TGTGCCAGCAGTGATGATAATTCACCCCTCCACTTT. The full variable domain, completed using reference TRBV2 and TRBJ1-6, is EPEVTQTPSHQVTQMGQEVILRCVPISNHLYFYWYRQILGQKVEFLVSFYNNEISEKSEIFDDQFSVERPDGSNFTLKIRSTKLEDSAMYFCASSDDNSPLHFGNGTRLTVT.